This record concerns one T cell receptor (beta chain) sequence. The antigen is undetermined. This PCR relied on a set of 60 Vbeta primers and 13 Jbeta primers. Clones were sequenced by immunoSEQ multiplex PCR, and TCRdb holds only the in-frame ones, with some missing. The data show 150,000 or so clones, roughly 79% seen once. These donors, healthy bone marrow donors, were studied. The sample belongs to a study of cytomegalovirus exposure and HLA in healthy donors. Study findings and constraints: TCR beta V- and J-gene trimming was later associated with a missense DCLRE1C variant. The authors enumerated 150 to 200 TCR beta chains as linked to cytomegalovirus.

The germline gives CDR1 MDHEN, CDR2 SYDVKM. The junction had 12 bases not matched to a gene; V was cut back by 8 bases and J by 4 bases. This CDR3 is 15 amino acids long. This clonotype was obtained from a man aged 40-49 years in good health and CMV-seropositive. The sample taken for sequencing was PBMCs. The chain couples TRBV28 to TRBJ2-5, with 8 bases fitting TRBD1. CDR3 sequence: CASSLWAGGGETQYF. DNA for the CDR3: TGTGCCAGCTCCTTGTGGGCAGGGGGCGGAGAGACCCAGTACTTC.